These 3 T cell receptor beta chains came from one sample sequenced in a study of blood T cell repertoires in COVID-19. Using immunoSEQ multiplex PCR, the repertoire was profiled, and TCRdb retains in-frame clones only, with some absent. The sample lists some 270,000 clones; approximately 85% were seen once. The sample consisted of peripheral blood. The receptors here all came from an elderly woman with COVID-19, enrolled during active disease.

This rearrangement joins TRBV7-7 to TRBJ2-7, with 7 bases identical to TRBD1. After removal of 4 bases from V and 6 bases from J, the junction contained 6 bases not matched to a gene. The CDR3 is 13 amino acids. The germline gives CDR1 SSHAT, CDR2 FNYEAQ (reference sequence). CDR3 sequence (DNA): TGTGCCAGCAGCTCGGGACAGAGAGGCGAGCAGTACTTC. Translated, it gives CASSSGQRGEQYF.

This chain joins TRBV28 and TRBJ1-2, with D uncertain. The V end lost 3 bases, the J end lost 1 base, and 9 bases lay between the germline ends. This CDR3 spans 14 amino acids. Germline CDR1 is MDHEN and CDR2 is SYDVKM. In DNA form, the CDR3 reads TGTGCCAGCAGTTTCTGGGCGAATAACTATGGCTACACCTTC. Encoded protein: CASSFWANNYGYTF.

The rearrangement uses TRBV19 and TRBJ2-2; TRBD1 might be the D (5 bases). Trimming shortened V by 8 bases and J by 1 base, and 14 bases separated the two germline ends. Germline V gives CDR1 LNHDA, CDR2 SQIVND (reference sequence). The CDR3 runs 15 residues. Written as DNA, the CDR3 is TGTGCCAGTCGAATGGGGCAGGGGAACACCGGGGAGCTGTTTTTT. Residues: CASRMGQGNTGELFF.